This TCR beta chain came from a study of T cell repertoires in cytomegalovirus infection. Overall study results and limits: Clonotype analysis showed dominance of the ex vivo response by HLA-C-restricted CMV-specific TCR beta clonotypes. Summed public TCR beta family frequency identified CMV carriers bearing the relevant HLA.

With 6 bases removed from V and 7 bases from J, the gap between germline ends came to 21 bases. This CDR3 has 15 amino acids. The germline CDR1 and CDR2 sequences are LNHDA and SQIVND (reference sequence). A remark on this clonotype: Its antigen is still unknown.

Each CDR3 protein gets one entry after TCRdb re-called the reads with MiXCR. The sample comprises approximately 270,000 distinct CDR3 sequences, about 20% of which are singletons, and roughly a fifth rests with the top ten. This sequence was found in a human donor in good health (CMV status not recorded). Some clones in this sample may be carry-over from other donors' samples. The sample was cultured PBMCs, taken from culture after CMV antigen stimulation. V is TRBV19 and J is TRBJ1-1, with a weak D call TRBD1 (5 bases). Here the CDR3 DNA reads TGTGCCAGTAGACTTAGACTGGGGGAAAAAAGTGAAGCTTTCTTT. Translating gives CASRLRLGEKSEAFF. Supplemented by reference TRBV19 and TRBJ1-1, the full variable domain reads DGGITQSPKYLFRKEGQNVTLSCEQNLNHDAMYWYRQDPGQGLRLIYYSQIVNDFQKGDIAEGYSVSREKKESFPLTVTSAQKNPTAFYLCASRLRLGEKSEAFFGQGTRLTVV.